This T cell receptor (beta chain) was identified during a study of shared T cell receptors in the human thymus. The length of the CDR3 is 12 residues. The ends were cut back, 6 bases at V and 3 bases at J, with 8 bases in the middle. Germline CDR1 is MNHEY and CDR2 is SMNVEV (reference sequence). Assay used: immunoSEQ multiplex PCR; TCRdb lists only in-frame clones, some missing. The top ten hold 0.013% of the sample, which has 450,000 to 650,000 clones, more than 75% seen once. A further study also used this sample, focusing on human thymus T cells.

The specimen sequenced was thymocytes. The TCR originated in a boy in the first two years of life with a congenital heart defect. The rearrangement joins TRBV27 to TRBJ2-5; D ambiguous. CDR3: CASRGPEETQYF. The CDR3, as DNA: TGTGCCAGCAGGGGCCCGGAAGAGACCCAGTACTTC.